In this sample, the clone carrying this T cell receptor beta chain turned up a few times. With 60 Vbeta and 13 Jbeta primers, the PCR was carried out. TCRdb keeps only in-frame clones here, not all; method: immunoSEQ multiplex PCR. The profile shows about 280,000 clones, about 90% of them singletons. This sample stems from a study of cytomegalovirus exposure and HLA in healthy donors. There are 16 residues in the CDR3. The germline CDR1 and CDR2 sequences are SEHNR and FQNEAQ (reference sequence). V lost 3 bases, J lost 5 bases, and 10 bases stayed unmatched. The sequence was obtained from a woman aged 18 to 35 in good health and CMV-seronegative. Sequencing used PBMCs. The chain links TRBV7-9 to TRBJ1-5; 7 bases agree with TRBD1. The CDR3 region has the DNA TGTGCCAGCAGCTTTGGCGTCTTTAGGGGGCATCAGCCCCAGCATTTT. Its translation: CASSFGVFRGHQPQHF. The whole variable domain, remainder taken from reference TRBV7-9 and TRBJ1-5, is DTGVSQNPRHKITKRGQNVTFRCDPISEHNRLYWYRQTLGQGPEFLTYFQNEAQLEKSRLLSDRFSAERPKGSFSTLEIQRTEQGDSAMYLCASSFGVFRGHQPQHFGDGTRLSIL.